Following are 10 T cell receptor beta chains from one sample sequenced in a study of blood T cell repertoires in COVID-19. The method was immunoSEQ multiplex PCR; TCRdb's version includes in-frame clones alone and lacks a portion of them. The sample holds around 60,000 clones, approximately 88% seen once. The material sequenced was peripheral blood. These receptors were collected from a man aged 45-65 years with active COVID-19.

The chain uses TRBV30 and TRBJ2-7; 7 bases map to TRBD2. The CDR3 sequence is 12 residues long. CDR1 and CDR2 (germline): GTSNPN, SVGIG (reference sequence). CDR3: CARWGGPNEQYF. CDR3 bases: TGTGCTCGTTGGGGGGGTCCCAACGAGCAGTACTTC.

V gene TRBV7-2 combines with J gene TRBJ1-5; D is perhaps TRBD1 (5 bases). Germline CDR1 is SGHTA and CDR2 is FQGNSA. This CDR3 region has 15 residues. The V end lost 5 bases, the J end lost 2 bases, and 13 bases lay between the germline ends. CDR3 amino acids: CASSAGGGGNQPQHF. The CDR3 DNA reads as TGTGCCAGCAGCGCCGGGGGAGGAGGCAATCAGCCCCAGCATTTT.

This clone was counted between two and nine times. The chain has TRBV7-9 and TRBJ1-3; D is uncertain. The CDR3 spans 19 residues. V lost 5 bases and J lost 0, with 23 bases in between. Germline CDR1 reads SEHNR; CDR2 reads FQNEAQ (reference sequence). The CDR3 region is CASSPTSHIGYNSGNTIYF. The CDR3 DNA reads as TGTGCCAGCAGCCCGACTAGTCATATAGGGTATAACTCTGGAAACACCATATATTTT.

This clone was seen only a few times. The chain combines TRBV6-1 with TRBJ1-5; TRBD1 aligns across 10 bases. Germline V gives CDR1 MNHNS, CDR2 SASEGT. CDR3 length: 14 amino acids. V shed 3 bases and J 6 bases; nucleotides not matched to a gene: 2. In DNA form, the CDR3 reads TGTGCCAGCAGTGAGACAGGGGGCGGTCAGCCCCAGCATTTT. Translated: CASSETGGGQPQHF.

V and J are TRBV3-1 (or the pseudogene TRBV3-2) and TRBJ2-1, with a weak D call TRBD2 (5 bases). The V end lost 6 bases, the J end lost 7 bases, and 19 bases lay between the germline ends. The CDR3 has 15 residues. CDR1 and CDR2 from the germline V gene are LGHDT and YNNKEL (reference sequence). In DNA, the CDR3 is TGTGCCAGCAGTCCGATTCGGACTCGCCGGAATGAGCAGTTCTTC. Translation gives CASSPIRTRRNEQFF.

The genes are TRBV6-5 and TRBJ2-6; no firm D call. V shed 0 bases and J shed 2 bases, with 8 bases lying between them. The germline CDR1 and CDR2 sequences are MNHEY and SVGAGI. CDR3 length equals 16 residues. CDR3 sequence (DNA): TGTGCCAGCAGTTACTCGTTCTTAGCTGGGGCCAACGTCCTGACTTTC. Translating it yields CASSYSFLAGANVLTF.

DNA for the CDR3: TGTGCCAGCAGCCCATTACAGGGACAGGGGGCGATTGAAGCTTTCTTT. Its protein is CASSPLQGQGAIEAFF. This chain links TRBV7-9 with TRBJ1-1; 12 bases align to TRBD1. Germline CDR1 reads SEHNR; CDR2 reads FQNEAQ (reference sequence). The V gene end was trimmed by 5 bases and the J gene end by 7 bases; junction bases not matched to a gene: 11. The length of the CDR3 is 16 residues.

The chain uses TRBV2 and TRBJ1-2; 9 bases fit TRBD1. The V gene's germline CDR1 is SNHLY and CDR2 FYNNEI. This CDR3 is 13 amino acids long. The V gene end was trimmed by 7 bases and the J gene end by 7 bases; junction bases not matched to a gene: 7. CDR3 sequence (DNA): TGTGCCAGCATGATCCGGGACAGGGTTGGCTACACCTTC. Protein sequence: CASMIRDRVGYTF.

The chain couples TRBV12-3 or TRBV12-4 to TRBJ2-5; the match to TRBD1 covers 8 bases. Losses at the gene ends were 5 bases for V and 3 bases for J; bases not matched to a gene: 2. CDR3 length equals 13 residues. The CDR3 nucleotides read TGTGCCAGCAGTCCACAGGGGGAAGAGACCCAGTACTTC. It translates to CASSPQGEETQYF.

The rearrangement uses TRBV7-2 and TRBJ2-1, with D tentatively TRBD1 (6 bases). V gave up 3 bases and J gave up 15 bases, with 12 bases separating them. The CDR3 sequence is 11 residues long. Germline-derived CDR1 and CDR2 are SGHTA and FQGNSA. The CDR3 DNA reads as TGTGCCAGCAGCTTGCGGACAGCCCCGTTCTTC. As protein: CASSLRTAPFF.